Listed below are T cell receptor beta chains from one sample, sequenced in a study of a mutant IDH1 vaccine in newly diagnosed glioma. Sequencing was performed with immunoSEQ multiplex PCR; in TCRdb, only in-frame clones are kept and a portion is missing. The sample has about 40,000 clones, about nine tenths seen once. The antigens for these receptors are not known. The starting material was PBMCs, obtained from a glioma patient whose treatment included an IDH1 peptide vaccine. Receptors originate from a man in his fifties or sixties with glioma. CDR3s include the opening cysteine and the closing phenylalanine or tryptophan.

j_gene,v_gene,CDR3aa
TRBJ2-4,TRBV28,CASSLQGYIQYF
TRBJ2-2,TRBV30,CAWREPTRPKFGELFF
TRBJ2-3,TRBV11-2,CAGSSDWGEVPDTQYF
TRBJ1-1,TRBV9,CASSVGGAAGDTEAFF
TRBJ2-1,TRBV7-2,CASSFRDRALNEQFF
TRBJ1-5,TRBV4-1,CASSKDGNQPQHF
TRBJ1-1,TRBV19,CASSIAGKAFF
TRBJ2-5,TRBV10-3,CATGQGGETQYF
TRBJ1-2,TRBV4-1,CASSQFGQAYGYGYTF
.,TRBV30,CAWSVDSMTSYEQYF
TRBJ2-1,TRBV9,CASSVGSGTYNEQFF
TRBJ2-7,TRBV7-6,CASSLVGWASGSQYEQYF
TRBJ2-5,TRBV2,CASSGLAGGSETQYF
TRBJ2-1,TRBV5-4,CASSPKPLQGAQVNEQFF
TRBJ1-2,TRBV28,CASSLRTRNYGYTF
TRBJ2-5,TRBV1,CTSPRFQAGVAGETQYF
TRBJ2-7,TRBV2,CASRLAGTNYEQYF
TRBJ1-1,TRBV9,CASTQQRSSTEAFF
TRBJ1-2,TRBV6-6,CASDQGNLYGYTF
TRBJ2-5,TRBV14,CASSQVMGPRETQYF
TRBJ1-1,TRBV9,CASSVGSQGDTEAFF
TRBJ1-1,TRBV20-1,CSARRDTEAFF
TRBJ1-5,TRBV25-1,CASSESVGLWDQPQHF
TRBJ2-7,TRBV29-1,CSVGLAGAYEQYF
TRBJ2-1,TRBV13,CASSSGLAGGPGSYNEQFF
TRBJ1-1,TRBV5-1,CASSFRDPSTEAFF
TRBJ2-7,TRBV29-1,CSVVWSYEQYF
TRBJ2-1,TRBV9,CASSSGTVYNEQFF
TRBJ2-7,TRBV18,CASSRLTSGRRDTGSYEQYF
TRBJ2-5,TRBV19,CASTPTSGGVRTQYF
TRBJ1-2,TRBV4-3,CASSQDRASYYGYTF
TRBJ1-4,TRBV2,CASSAVGRGEKLFF
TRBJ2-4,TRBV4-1,CASSLRQGENIQYF
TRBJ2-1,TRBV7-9,CASSLIGAYNEQFF
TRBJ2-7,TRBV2,CASSEDRGEQYF
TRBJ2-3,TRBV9,CASSETMDDTQYF
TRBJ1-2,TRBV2,CASRFGTDYGYTF
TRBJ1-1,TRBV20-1,CRPEGGTEAFF
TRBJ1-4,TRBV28,CASHRGGENEKLFF
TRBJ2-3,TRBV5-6,CASSLELAGDTDTQYF
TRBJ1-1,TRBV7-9,CAILQGAEVSNTEAFF
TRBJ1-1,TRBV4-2,CASSQLTWGIGDTEAFF
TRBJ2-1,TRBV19,CASSPGLANSYNEQFF
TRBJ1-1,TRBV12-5,CASGFLDSTEAFF
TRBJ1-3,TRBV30,CAWTAEGTVGGNTIYF
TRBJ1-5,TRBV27,CASSLSRGPQHF
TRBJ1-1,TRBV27,CASLVGPNTEAFF
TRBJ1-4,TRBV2,CASSAGQPNEKLFF
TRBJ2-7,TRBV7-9,CASSLGGRPYEQYF
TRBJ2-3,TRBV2,CASSTGGTDTQYF
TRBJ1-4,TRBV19,CASTSVLGIEKLFF
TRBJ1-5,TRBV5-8,CASSLGRLNQPQHF
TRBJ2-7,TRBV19,CASSKLALYSYEQYF
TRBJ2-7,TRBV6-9,CATCPPRATREQYF